This T cell receptor beta chain was sequenced for a study of a mutant IDH1 vaccine in newly diagnosed glioma. Study overall: The sex distribution of treated patients was about 62% male and roughly 38% female, with a mean age of 40.4 years.

Generated by immunoSEQ multiplex PCR, the TCRdb table keeps only in-frame clones and is missing some. The table includes under 35,000 clones, around 76% detected once. Time point specified: week 35, safety follow-up. Doses of 300 ug of mutant IDH1 20-mer peptide were given with topical imiquimod. New WHO grade 3 or 4 IDH1-mutant, ATRX-lost astrocytomas were present in all donors. Germline V CDR1 and CDR2: SGHNT, YYREEE (reference sequence). V was shortened by 0 bases and J by 8 bases, with 6 bases between the two germline ends. The CDR3 consists of 12 residues. A note on this clone: The target antigen is unknown.

Overall study results and limits: Around 93% of patients showed vaccine-induced immune responses across multiple MHC alleles.

Specimen: PBMCs, collected from a glioma patient whose treatment included an IDH1 peptide vaccine. This clonotype originated in a man aged 50 to 60 with glioma. The rearrangement joins TRBV5-4 to TRBJ2-1; D gene ambiguous. CDR3 sequence reads: CASSLADDEQFF. The CDR3 DNA sequence: TGTGCCAGCAGCTTGGCGGACGATGAGCAGTTCTTC. The entire variable domain, with the rest obtained from reference TRBV5-4 and TRBJ2-1, is as follows: ETGVTQSPTHLIKTRGQQVTLRCSSQSGHNTVSWYQQALGQGPQFIFQYYREEENGRGNFPPRFSGLQFPNYSSELNVNALELDDSALYLCASSLADDEQFFGPGTRLTVL.